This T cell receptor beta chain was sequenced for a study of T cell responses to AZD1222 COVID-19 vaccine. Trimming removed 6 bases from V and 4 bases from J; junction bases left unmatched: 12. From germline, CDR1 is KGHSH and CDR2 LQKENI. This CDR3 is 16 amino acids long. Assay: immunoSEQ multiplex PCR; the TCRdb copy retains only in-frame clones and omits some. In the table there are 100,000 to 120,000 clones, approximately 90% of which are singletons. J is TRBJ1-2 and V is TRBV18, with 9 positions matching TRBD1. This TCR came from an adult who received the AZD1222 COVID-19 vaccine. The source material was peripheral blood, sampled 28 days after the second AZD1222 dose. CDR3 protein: CASSTEGTGLGYGYTF. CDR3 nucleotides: TGTGCCAGCTCTACCGAGGGGACAGGGCTCGGCTATGGCTACACCTTC.